The rows below give T cell receptor beta chains drawn from one sample of a study of blood T cell repertoires in COVID-19. Libraries were prepared by immunoSEQ multiplex PCR; TCRdb keeps only in-frame clonotypes and omits some of them. Of tens of thousands of clones listed, 86% are singletons. Sequencing was performed on peripheral blood. All receptors derive from a middle-aged man with active or convalescent COVID-19. Each CDR3 is given without its conserved first and last residue.

TRBV24-1	12	TRBJ2-3	ATSERAYTDTQY
TRBV6-5	12	TRBJ1-1	ASSYGQGGTEAF
TRBV11-2	13	TRBJ1-4	ASSVNRVRDEKLF
TRBV27	12	TRBJ2-7	ASSLIVRPYEQY
TRBV19	12	TRBJ1-6	ASSSDRGNSPLH
TRBV19	12	TRBJ1-5	ASMQQGSNQPQH
TRBV4-3	13	TRBJ2-7	ASSQEAGGPYEQY
TRBV19	12	TRBJ2-1	ASELAGAGNEQF
TRBV30	11	TRBJ1-1	AWRQFMNTEAF
TRBV6-2/TRBV6-3	13	TRBJ1-6	ASSLGTGGTSPLH
TRBV24-1	12	TRBJ2-3	ATSDEHSTDTQY
TRBV12-3/TRBV12-4	9	TRBJ2-2	ASSEGGELF
TRBV19	11	TRBJ2-7	ASSTDSSYEQY
TRBV11-2	15	TRBJ2-1	ASSKRNRVLSYNEQF
TRBV30	11	TRBJ2-3	ACSGGPTDTQY
TRBV25-1	13	TRBJ2-6	ASSEWGAGANVLT
TRBV9	15	TRBJ2-7	ASSVDLSATSSYEQY
TRBV4-3	15	TRBJ1-5	ASSLPTGGEGDQPQH
TRBV27	14	TRBJ2-5	ASSGGTSGHQETQY
TRBV30	13	TRBJ2-6	AWSPGAAGANVLT
TRBV6-2/TRBV6-3	13	TRBJ2-1	ASSLAGGAHNEQF
TRBV15	12	TRBJ1-1	ATSRDRTGTEAF
TRBV5-6	13	TRBJ1-1	ASSTWGVGGTEAF
TRBV5-1	14	TRBJ1-1	ASSIGTGVGWTEAF